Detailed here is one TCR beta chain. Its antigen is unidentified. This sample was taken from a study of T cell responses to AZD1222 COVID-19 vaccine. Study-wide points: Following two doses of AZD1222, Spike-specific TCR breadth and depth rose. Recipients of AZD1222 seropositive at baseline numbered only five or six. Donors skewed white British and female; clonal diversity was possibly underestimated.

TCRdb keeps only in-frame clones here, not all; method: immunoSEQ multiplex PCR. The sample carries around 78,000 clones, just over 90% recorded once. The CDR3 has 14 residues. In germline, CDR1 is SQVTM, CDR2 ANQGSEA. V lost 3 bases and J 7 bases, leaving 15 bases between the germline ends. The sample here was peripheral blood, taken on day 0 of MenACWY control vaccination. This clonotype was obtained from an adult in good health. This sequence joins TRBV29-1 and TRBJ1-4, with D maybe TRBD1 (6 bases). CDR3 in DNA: TGCAGCGTTGAGGCCGGGGGCATTGGTGAAAAACTGTTTTTT. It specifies CSVEAGGIGEKLFF. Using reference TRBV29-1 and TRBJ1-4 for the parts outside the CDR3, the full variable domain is SAVISQKPSRDICQRGTSLTIQCQVDSQVTMMFWYRQQPGQSLTLIATANQGSEATYESGFVIDKFPISRPNLTFSTLTVSNMSPEDSSIYLCSVEAGGIGEKLFFGSGTQLSVL.